These 13 T cell receptor beta chains originate from one sample sequenced in a study of shared clonotypes between healthy human individuals (dated by TCRdb to 2018 to 2021). Library method: the immunoSEQ multiplex PCR assay. The clones in this table, taken by TCRdb from immuneACCESS, are in-frame only. Not every clone is retained; where verified, under half of the shortfall comes from an unresolved V gene, and the cause of the rest is unknown. Within this sample are some 2 million clones, with roughly 94% of them counted one time only. Under 0.15% of the sample is taken by the ten largest. The source material was naive CD4+ T cells sorted from blood. Explained via the paper, the cell subset or site label denotes: CD45RA+ positively selected. The receptor set was obtained from a man in his late teens or twenties in good health.

This sequence joins TRBV30 and TRBJ2-1; 10 nucleotides match TRBD2. The CDR3 runs 15 residues. Per the germline V gene, CDR1 is GTSNPN and CDR2 is SVGIG (reference sequence). The ends lost 2 bases at V and 4 bases at J; junction bases unmatched: 5. The CDR3: CAWSSPAGGYNEQFF. Written as DNA, the CDR3 is TGTGCCTGGAGTTCCCCAGCGGGGGGGTACAATGAGCAGTTCTTC.

This chain uses TRBV11-2 with TRBJ2-3; 11 bases match TRBD2. Germline CDR1 reads SGHAT; CDR2 reads FQNNGV. Trimming took 1 base from V and 2 from J; bases not matched to a gene: 5. The CDR3 has 17 residues. CDR3 coding DNA: TGTGCCAGCAGCTTAGGCACTAGCGGGAGTGTCACAGATACGCAGTATTTT. Its translation: CASSLGTSGSVTDTQYF.

The chain couples TRBV5-1 to TRBJ1-4; weak D call: TRBD1 (5 bases). The CDR3 spans 15 residues. Germline CDR1 and CDR2: SGHRS and YFSETQ. Trimming cost V 1 base and J 8 bases, with 15 bases left between them. Here the CDR3 reads CASSLSGTYSEKLFF. The DNA for the CDR3 is TGCGCCAGCAGCTTGAGTGGGACCTATTCCGAAAAACTGTTTTTT.

This rearrangement joins TRBV7-2 to TRBJ1-1; no definite D call. The ends were cut back, 5 bases at V and 3 bases at J, with 13 bases in the middle. Germline V gives CDR1 SGHTA, CDR2 FQGNSA. The length of the CDR3 is 14 residues. The CDR3 DNA follows: TGTGCCAGCAGCCACCAAGTCGGTGACACTGAAGCTTTCTTT. Amino acid sequence: CASSHQVGDTEAFF.

V is TRBV6-6 and J is TRBJ1-5, with D maybe TRBD1 (6 bases). The germline V gene encodes CDR1 MNHNY and CDR2 SVGAGI (reference sequence). V was clipped by 2 bases and J by 9 bases, with 17 bases between them. This CDR3 has 15 amino acids. DNA of the CDR3: TGTGCCAGCAGTTACGTTTCACAGGGCGAAGGGCCCCAGCATTTT. Encoded protein: CASSYVSQGEGPQHF.

J is TRBJ1-2 and V is TRBV28; a possible D gene is TRBD1 (5 bases). With 6 bases removed from V and 4 bases from J, the gap between germline ends came to 18 bases. Germline values: CDR1 MDHEN, CDR2 SYDVKM. This CDR3 contains 15 residues. The CDR3 here is CASRRPLQGFYGYTF. Written as DNA, the CDR3 is TGTGCCAGCAGGCGACCCCTCCAGGGCTTCTATGGCTACACCTTC.

V gene TRBV6-1 combines with J gene TRBJ1-3, with D possibly being TRBD1 (6 bases). Trimming left V 1 base short and J 3 bases short, with 16 bases between. The CDR3 consists of 17 residues. The germline V gene has CDR1 MNHNS and CDR2 SASEGT. CDR3 region: CASSEEQGLFVGNTIYF. CDR3 sequence (DNA): TGTGCCAGCAGTGAAGAACAGGGTCTATTCGTTGGAAACACCATATATTTT.

This clone was seen only a few times. The chain has TRBV10-1 and TRBJ1-6; the D is unclear. Germline CDR1 reads WNHNN; CDR2 reads SYGVQD (reference sequence). The CDR3 contains 15 residues. V was shortened by 0 bases and J by 7 bases, with 10 bases between the two germline ends. CDR3 in amino acids: CASSESKGYNSPLHF. Written as DNA, the CDR3 is TGCGCCAGCAGTGAGTCGAAAGGGTACAATTCACCCCTCCACTTT.

This chain connects TRBV4-2 to TRBJ1-2; 8 bases align to TRBD1. Trimming removed 1 base from V and 4 bases from J; junction bases left unmatched: 8. Germline CDR1 and CDR2: LGHNA and YNFKEQ. The CDR3 length is 16 residues. The CDR3 spells CASSQVPQGAIYGYTF. The CDR3 nucleotides are TGTGCCAGCAGCCAAGTTCCCCAGGGGGCTATCTATGGCTACACCTTC.

This rearrangement joins TRBV12-5 to TRBJ2-1; TRBD1 is a possible D gene (6 bases). Per the germline V gene, CDR1 is LGHNT and CDR2 is FRNRAP. Trimming pared 5 bases from V and 13 bases from J, leaving 12 bases between. The CDR3 runs to 11 residues. CDR3 sequence reads: CASGQGTPQFF. The CDR3 nucleotides read TGTGCTAGTGGTCAAGGGACACCCCAGTTCTTC.

The rearrangement uses TRBV10-3 and TRBJ2-1, with TRBD1 identical over 9 bases. With V trimmed by 6 bases and J by 7 bases, 4 bases remained unmatched. The CDR3 sequence is 13 residues long. CDR1 and CDR2 (germline): ENHRY, SYGVKD. The chain's CDR3 is CAISRTGENEQFF. CDR3 nucleotide sequence: TGTGCCATCAGCAGGACAGGGGAAAATGAGCAGTTCTTC.

The J gene is TRBJ2-3, the V gene TRBV11-2; 11 nucleotides agree with TRBD2. Losses at the gene ends were 5 bases for V and 2 bases for J; bases not matched to a gene: 15. This CDR3 has 19 residues. In germline, CDR1 is SGHAT, CDR2 FQNNGV. CDR3 region: CASSAPGLAVPLPTDTQYF. The CDR3 DNA reads TGTGCCAGCAGCGCGCCGGGACTAGCGGTACCCTTACCCACAGATACGCAGTATTTT.

The J gene is TRBJ1-2, the V gene TRBV5-4; 8 bases align to TRBD1. Germline CDR1 reads SGHNT; CDR2 reads YYREEE (reference sequence). The trim removed 3 bases at V and 5 bases at J, leaving 9 bases unmatched. The CDR3 extends over 15 amino acids. The DNA for the CDR3 is TGTGCCAGCAGCTCGGAGACAGGGGCCGTTTATGGCTACACCTTC. Translating gives CASSSETGAVYGYTF.